The rows below give T cell receptor beta chains drawn from one sample of a study of T-cell reconstitution after alpha-beta-depleted transplantation in children. From the PCR reads, TCRdb called clonotypes with MiXCR, one entry per CDR3 protein. The sample consists of around 400,000 distinct CDR3 sequences, 9.5% to 13% of them appearing once. The sequenced sample was PBMCs from the stem cell graft donor, obtained from the stem cell graft. The receptors here all came from a human donor who donated a stem cell graft to a child with acute myeloid leukemia. Each CDR3 is given with its conserved first and last residue. Each record gives: CDR3 protein, V gene, CDR3 length.

CDR3 protein: CASSTSGSYETQYF; V gene: TRBV7-2; CDR3 length: 14
CDR3 protein: CASSPTVNPDTQYF; V gene: TRBV6-1; CDR3 length: 14
CDR3 protein: CASSTRGRLSSGNTIYF; V gene: TRBV7-8; CDR3 length: 17
CDR3 protein: CASSQDNEKLFF; V gene: TRBV2; CDR3 length: 12
CDR3 protein: CSASSGHSSYEQYF; V gene: TRBV20-1; CDR3 length: 14
CDR3 protein: CASSGGTAGMEQYF; V gene: TRBV5-1; CDR3 length: 14
CDR3 protein: CASSLVASGYEQYF; V gene: TRBV5-1; CDR3 length: 14
CDR3 protein: CASRTRASTQYF; V gene: TRBV27; CDR3 length: 12
CDR3 protein: CASRTVGGDQPQHF; V gene: TRBV6-2/TRBV6-3; CDR3 length: 14
CDR3 protein: CASSLSRIQETQYF; V gene: TRBV7-6; CDR3 length: 14
CDR3 protein: CATSTEGRETQYF; V gene: TRBV15; CDR3 length: 13
CDR3 protein: CASREGQGSYGYTF; V gene: TRBV2; CDR3 length: 14
CDR3 protein: CSASPELAGDQETQYF; V gene: TRBV20-1; CDR3 length: 16
CDR3 protein: CASSYSRTGGGNQPQHF; V gene: TRBV6-2/TRBV6-3; CDR3 length: 17
CDR3 protein: CASSSRGGGAFTGELFF; V gene: TRBV5-1; CDR3 length: 17
CDR3 protein: CASSYGAEQFF; V gene: TRBV6-2/TRBV6-3; CDR3 length: 11
CDR3 protein: CASSPERVHYGYTF; V gene: TRBV7-2; CDR3 length: 14
CDR3 protein: CASRPHRVKDTGELFF; V gene: TRBV6-5; CDR3 length: 16
CDR3 protein: CASSNALHTDTQYF; V gene: TRBV11-3; CDR3 length: 14
CDR3 protein: CASSEKALGLPLREQFF; V gene: TRBV5-5; CDR3 length: 17
CDR3 protein: CASSREGGGTSNNEQFF; V gene: TRBV5-1; CDR3 length: 17
CDR3 protein: CSAGLTGVGGELFF; V gene: TRBV29-1; CDR3 length: 14
CDR3 protein: CSASPSAAYNEQFF; V gene: TRBV20-1; CDR3 length: 14
CDR3 protein: CASRLGTSGYNEQFF; V gene: TRBV6-5; CDR3 length: 15
CDR3 protein: CASSLRGNPYNEQFF; V gene: TRBV7-3; CDR3 length: 15
CDR3 protein: CASSSGTGTGHNEQFF; V gene: TRBV6-5; CDR3 length: 16
CDR3 protein: CASSFLKERSYNEQFF; V gene: TRBV12-3/TRBV12-4; CDR3 length: 16
CDR3 protein: CASSQSGGTSEQFF; V gene: TRBV12-3/TRBV12-4; CDR3 length: 14
CDR3 protein: CASSQGAGAPIETYNEQFF; V gene: TRBV4-3; CDR3 length: 19
CDR3 protein: CASRRQGFFGELFF; V gene: TRBV6-1; CDR3 length: 14
CDR3 protein: CASSLVGADGNTIYF; V gene: TRBV5-1; CDR3 length: 15
CDR3 protein: CASSRTGTVRETQYF; V gene: TRBV5-1; CDR3 length: 15
CDR3 protein: CATSRDRGRGNTIYF; V gene: TRBV15; CDR3 length: 15
CDR3 protein: CASSTGTTYNEQFF; V gene: TRBV6-5; CDR3 length: 14
CDR3 protein: CASSPDGGGQPQHF; V gene: TRBV5-1; CDR3 length: 14
CDR3 protein: CASSSGGTRRREGGYNEQFF; V gene: TRBV7-1; CDR3 length: 20
CDR3 protein: CSSSSPRLAGDADTQYF; V gene: TRBV9; CDR3 length: 17
CDR3 protein: CASSLGGQRTYNEQFF; V gene: TRBV7-9; CDR3 length: 16
CDR3 protein: CASSKIAPGTGFCNEQFF; V gene: TRBV21-1; CDR3 length: 18
CDR3 protein: CASRAFVSSTDTQYF; V gene: TRBV5-1; CDR3 length: 15
CDR3 protein: CASSLASGSLNNEQFF; V gene: TRBV7-8; CDR3 length: 16
CDR3 protein: CASSSRTATRGTDTQYF; V gene: TRBV5-6; CDR3 length: 17
CDR3 protein: CASRGTSGRRNEQFF; V gene: TRBV5-1; CDR3 length: 15
CDR3 protein: CASSLSSGGRGETQYF; V gene: TRBV13; CDR3 length: 16
CDR3 protein: CASSYDRVVRELFF; V gene: TRBV6-5; CDR3 length: 14
CDR3 protein: CAISESGTNTEAFF; V gene: TRBV10-3; CDR3 length: 14
CDR3 protein: CASSFSGLYGYTF; V gene: TRBV27; CDR3 length: 13
CDR3 protein: CASSPPGAQGFSYNEQFF; V gene: TRBV11-1; CDR3 length: 18
CDR3 protein: CATRRWASDNYEQYF; V gene: TRBV6-1; CDR3 length: 15
CDR3 protein: CASELLGNNEQFF; V gene: TRBV5-5; CDR3 length: 13
CDR3 protein: CASSLALAGETGELFF; V gene: TRBV5-1; CDR3 length: 16
CDR3 protein: CSARDSRVSPEAFF; V gene: TRBV20-1; CDR3 length: 14
CDR3 protein: CASSFQGSQPQHF; V gene: TRBV6-6; CDR3 length: 13